This T cell receptor beta chain was obtained from a study of blood T cell repertoires in COVID-19. With V trimmed by 6 bases and J by 5 bases, 6 bases remained unmatched. CDR1 is MNHEY and CDR2 is SVGEGT in the germline V gene. The CDR3 covers 14 residues. Libraries were prepared by immunoSEQ multiplex PCR; TCRdb keeps only in-frame clonotypes and omits some of them. Among about 82,000 clones listed, around 83% were seen once. The TCR was taken from a woman aged 55-70 years with acute or convalescent COVID-19. The sample taken for sequencing was peripheral blood. This rearrangement joins TRBV6-2 or TRBV6-3 to TRBJ2-5, with 10 bases fitting TRBD2. CDR3 region: CASSIAGGGETQYF. As DNA, the CDR3 is TGTGCCAGCAGCATAGCGGGAGGTGGGGAGACCCAGTACTTC.